The present T cell receptor (beta chain) was sequenced within a study of T-cell reconstitution after alpha-beta-depleted transplantation in children. Study findings and constraints: Fresh T-cell production supplied most of the T-cell counts and diversity seen one year after transplant. Several patients had high TCRbeta diversity at day 60; it came from surviving recipient T cells and thymic progenitors. In patients about two months after transplant, alpha-beta T cells reportedly arose from several hundred expanded graft clones.

As to this clonotype: Its target is unknown.

Preparing the TCRbeta library involved the use of unique molecular identifiers. MiXCR, run by TCRdb on the PCR reads, gives a single entry per CDR3 protein. Among 500,000 to 650,000 distinct CDR3 sequences listed, 11% were seen once. Trimming cost V 5 bases and J 1 base, with 14 bases left between them. This CDR3 has 15 residues. The germline V gene encodes CDR1 MDHEN and CDR2 SYDVKM. This TCR derives from a female patient aged 2 to 10 who had a stem cell transplant for aplastic anemia, so the T cells may come from the graft donor. The J gene is TRBJ1-1, the V gene TRBV28; D remains ambiguous. Sequenced material: PBMCs, mostly from graft donor cells, taken 180 days after TCRalphabeta/CD19-depleted stem cell transplant. CDR3 region: CASSPGDIQNTEAFF. In DNA form, the CDR3 reads TGTGCCAGCAGTCCCGGGGATATCCAGAACACTGAAGCTTTCTTT.